This TCR beta chain stems from a study of blood T cells in healthy people across ages. This CDR3 is built from 14 residues. Germline V lookup: CDR1 SEHNR, CDR2 FQNEAQ (reference sequence). Trimming took off 2 bases at V and 5 bases at J, with 13 bases between the two ends. Primers used in a second PCR of roughly 7 to 12 cycles were a sample-barcoded 5' primer and a J-beta primer mix. Every cDNA molecule bore a tag from a template-switch adaptor containing 12 random nucleotides. TCRdb called the 5' RACE reads again in MiXCR, with one record for every CDR3 protein. The sample consists of roughly 1,500,000 distinct CDR3 sequences, 42% of them appearing once. The sample, 7.5 to 10 milliliters of peripheral blood, was drawn from each donor.

The chain joins TRBV7-9 to TRBJ2-7, with D possibly TRBD1 on 6 matching bases. The specimen was blood. The TCR comes from a woman between 18 and 29 years old in good health. CDR3 in amino acids: CASSLTTGFDEQYF. The DNA for the CDR3 is TGTGCCAGCAGCTTAACAACAGGGTTCGACGAGCAGTACTTC.